These T cell receptor beta chains were read from a single sample in a study of cytomegalovirus exposure and HLA in healthy donors. Some clones are missing from TCRdb's copy, which holds only in-frame ones; the method was immunoSEQ multiplex PCR. This sample's table has approximately 110,000 clones. Sample: PBMCs. Source of these receptors: a man aged 25 to 45 in good health and CMV-seronegative. CDR3s include the opening cysteine and the closing phenylalanine or tryptophan. Fields, in order: clone size, D gene, V gene, J gene, CDR3 DNA, CDR3 protein. A D gene is named only where the DNA matches it firmly. Not all rows give a size; the values are once, few, many and, for expanded clones, a class.

clone_size: .; d_call: .; v_call: TRBV27; j_call: TRBJ1-1; cdr3_nt: TGTGCCAGCAGCTTGGGGCAGAACACTGAAGCTTTCTTT; cdr3_aa: CASSLGQNTEAFF
clone_size: .; d_call: TRBD1; v_call: TRBV19; j_call: TRBJ2-6; cdr3_nt: TGTGCCAGTAGTACCTGGACAGGGCAGTTCTCTGGGGCCAACGTCCTGACTTTC; cdr3_aa: CASSTWTGQFSGANVLTF
clone_size: .; d_call: .; v_call: TRBV14; j_call: TRBJ1-2; cdr3_nt: TGTGCCAGCAGCCAAGGGCAGGTCCGCCCTAACTATGGCTACACCTTC; cdr3_aa: CASSQGQVRPNYGYTF
clone_size: .; d_call: .; v_call: TRBV7-2; j_call: TRBJ2-5; cdr3_nt: TGTGCCAGCAGCTTGGGTAAAGGGGGGGGGCCAGAGACCCAGTACTTC; cdr3_aa: CASSLGKGGGPETQYF
clone_size: .; d_call: .; v_call: TRBV6-5; j_call: TRBJ1-3; cdr3_nt: TGTGCCAGCAGTTACCGGCGGGCCAGCTCTGGAAACACCATATATTTT; cdr3_aa: CASSYRRASSGNTIYF
clone_size: .; d_call: TRBD1; v_call: TRBV10-2; j_call: TRBJ1-4; cdr3_nt: TGCGCCAGCAGTGATAACAGGTTGGGACAGGGGGTTGAAAAACTGTTTTTT; cdr3_aa: CASSDNRLGQGVEKLFF
clone_size: .; d_call: .; v_call: TRBV5-1; j_call: TRBJ2-6; cdr3_nt: TGCGCCAGCAGCTTGGTTTCGGGGGCCAACGTCCTGACTTTC; cdr3_aa: CASSLVSGANVLTF
clone_size: .; d_call: .; v_call: TRBV2; j_call: TRBJ2-5; cdr3_nt: TGTGCCAGCAGGCCCCAGTTAAAAGAGACCCAGTACTTC; cdr3_aa: CASRPQLKETQYF
clone_size: .; d_call: .; v_call: TRBV7-5; j_call: TRBJ2-5; cdr3_nt: TGTGCCAGAAGCTTAAAGGGAGGCGGGCTAGCGGAACAAGAGACCCAGTACTTC; cdr3_aa: CARSLKGGGLAEQETQYF
clone_size: .; d_call: .; v_call: TRBV5-6; j_call: TRBJ2-5; cdr3_nt: TGTGCCAGCAGCTCCTTGACCCGGCGTGGGGAGCAGTACTTC; cdr3_aa: CASSSLTRRGEQYF
clone_size: .; d_call: .; v_call: TRBV11-2; j_call: TRBJ1-2; cdr3_nt: TGTGCCAGCAGCTTAGGTACAGGGAGGGGGTATGGCTACACCTTC; cdr3_aa: CASSLGTGRGYGYTF
clone_size: .; d_call: .; v_call: TRBV11-3; j_call: TRBJ1-2; cdr3_nt: TGTGCCAGCAGCCCCGGTGGGGGGGGCTATGGCTACACCTTC; cdr3_aa: CASSPGGGGYGYTF
clone_size: .; d_call: TRBD2; v_call: TRBV2; j_call: TRBJ2-7; cdr3_nt: TGTGCCAGCGGGAGGGACGAGCAGTACTTC; cdr3_aa: CASGRDEQYF
clone_size: .; d_call: TRBD2; v_call: TRBV19; j_call: TRBJ2-1; cdr3_nt: TGTGCCAGTAGTATTGGGCTAGCGGGAAGCGATGAGCAGTTCTTC; cdr3_aa: CASSIGLAGSDEQFF
clone_size: .; d_call: TRBD1; v_call: TRBV27; j_call: TRBJ2-7; cdr3_nt: TGTGCCAGCAGTCGCGACAGGGCTTCCTACGAGCAGTACTTC; cdr3_aa: CASSRDRASYEQYF
clone_size: .; d_call: TRBD1; v_call: TRBV7-7; j_call: TRBJ2-5; cdr3_nt: TGTGCCAGCAGCCCCGGGACAGGGGCGGGAGAGACCCAGTACTTC; cdr3_aa: CASSPGTGAGETQYF
clone_size: medium-sized; d_call: TRBD1; v_call: TRBV4-3; j_call: TRBJ2-3; cdr3_nt: TGCGCCAGCAGCCAGAAGACAGGGGGTGGTGCAGATACGCAGTATTTT; cdr3_aa: CASSQKTGGGADTQYF
clone_size: .; d_call: .; v_call: TRBV7-9; j_call: TRBJ2-7; cdr3_nt: TGTGCCAGCAGCCCGACAGACCTTTACGAGCAGTACTTC; cdr3_aa: CASSPTDLYEQYF
clone_size: .; d_call: TRBD2; v_call: TRBV10-3; j_call: TRBJ2-3; cdr3_nt: TGTGCCAGCTGGACTAGCGGGGACACAGATACGCAGTATTTT; cdr3_aa: CASWTSGDTDTQYF
clone_size: .; d_call: TRBD2; v_call: TRBV4-1; j_call: TRBJ2-7; cdr3_nt: TGCGCCAGCAGCCAGGAACGGGGGACTAGCGGGAGACGGCTGGCCTACGAGCAGTACTTC; cdr3_aa: CASSQERGTSGRRLAYEQYF
clone_size: .; d_call: TRBD1; v_call: TRBV11-2; j_call: TRBJ1-5; cdr3_nt: TGTGCCAGCAGCAACGACAGGGGCCCAGGGCCCCAGCATTTT; cdr3_aa: CASSNDRGPGPQHF
clone_size: .; d_call: .; v_call: TRBV5-4; j_call: TRBJ1-2; cdr3_nt: TGTGCCAGCAGCCTGGGGGCAGGTCTTAACTATGGCTACACCTTC; cdr3_aa: CASSLGAGLNYGYTF